The clone carrying this T cell receptor beta chain was seen repeatedly, ten times or more. TCRdb re-called the 5' RACE reads through MiXCR, storing one row per CDR3 protein. The top ten hold approximately 4.3% of the sample, which has 600,000 to 800,000 distinct CDR3 sequences, 21% seen once. The CDR3 consists of 14 residues. V dropped 4 bases and J dropped 9; count of bases not matched to a gene: 7. From germline, CDR1 is SQVTM and CDR2 ANQGSEA. This sample was included in a study of identical twins. These same data were also listed under a study on T cells expressing NK-cell markers.

The rearrangement joins TRBV29-1 to TRBJ2-1; 12 bases are shared with TRBD2. Sequencing input: PBMCs. The TCR sequence derives from a woman between 18 and 29 years old in good health. CDR3 in amino acids: CSVGSSGGAIEQFF. CDR3 nucleotide sequence: TGCAGCGTTGGGTCTAGCGGGGGGGCGATTGAGCAGTTCTTC.